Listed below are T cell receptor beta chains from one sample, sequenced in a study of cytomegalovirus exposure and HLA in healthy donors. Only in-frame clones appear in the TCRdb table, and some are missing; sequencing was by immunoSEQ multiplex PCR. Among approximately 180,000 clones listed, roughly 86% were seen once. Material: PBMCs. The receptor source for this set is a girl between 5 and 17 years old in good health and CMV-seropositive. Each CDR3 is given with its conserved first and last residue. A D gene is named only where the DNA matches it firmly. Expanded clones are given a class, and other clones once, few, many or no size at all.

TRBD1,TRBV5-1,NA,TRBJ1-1,TGCGCCAGCAGCTTGCGACAGGGCTACACTGAAGCTTTCTTT,CASSLRQGYTEAFF
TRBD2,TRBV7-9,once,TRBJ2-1,TGTGCCAGCAGCCAGACTAGCGGGGGGGCGGATGAGCAGTTCTTC,CASSQTSGGADEQFF
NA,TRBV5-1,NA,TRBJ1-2,TGCGCCAGCAGCTCCCTCGACAGATCCTATGGCTACACCTTC,CASSSLDRSYGYTF
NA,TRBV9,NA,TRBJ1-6,TGTGCCAGCAGCGACGGGAACCCTAATTCACCCCTCCACTTT,CASSDGNPNSPLHF
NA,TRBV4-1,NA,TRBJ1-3,TGCGCCAGCAGCCAAGATCCCGGGACAAGCTCTGGAAACACCATATATTTT,CASSQDPGTSSGNTIYF
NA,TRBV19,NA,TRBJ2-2,TGTGCCAGTAGTCACGGGGGAGCCGGGGAGCTGTTTTTT,CASSHGGAGELFF
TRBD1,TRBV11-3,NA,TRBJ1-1,TGTGCCAGCAGCTTTCCCAGTTGGACAGGCATGAACACTGAAGCTTTCTTT,CASSFPSWTGMNTEAFF
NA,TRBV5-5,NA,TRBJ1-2,TGTGCCAGCAGCTTGGACACGAGGGGGACTAACTATGGCTACACCTTC,CASSLDTRGTNYGYTF
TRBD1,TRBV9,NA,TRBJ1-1,TGTGCCAGCAGCGTAACAGGGGTCACTGAAGCTTTCTTT,CASSVTGVTEAFF
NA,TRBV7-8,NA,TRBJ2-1,TGTGCCAGCAGCTTAGTGCCAGTTAAGAATGAGCAGTTCTTC,CASSLVPVKNEQFF
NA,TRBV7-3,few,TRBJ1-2,TGTGCCAGCAGCCCCGGGGGGGGGCAGGGCTACACCTTC,CASSPGGGQGYTF
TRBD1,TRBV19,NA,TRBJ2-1,TGTGCCAGTAAAAACATCGGGACAGGGGTTAACAATGAGCAGTTCTTC,CASKNIGTGVNNEQFF
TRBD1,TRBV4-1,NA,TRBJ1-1,TGCGCCAGCAGCCCGTACCGGGACAGCGAAATACTTGAAGCTTTCTTT,CASSPYRDSEILEAFF
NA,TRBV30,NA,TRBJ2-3,TGTGCCTGGAGCCTGGACTTTAGCACAGATACGCAGTATTTT,CAWSLDFSTDTQYF
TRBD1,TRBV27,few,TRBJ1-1,TGTGCCAGCAGCCTCGACAGGGCTACTGAAGCTTTCTTT,CASSLDRATEAFF
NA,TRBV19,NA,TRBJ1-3,TGTGCCAGTAGTATGAACACAAAAAACGGAAACACCATATATTTT,CASSMNTKNGNTIYF
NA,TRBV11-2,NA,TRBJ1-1,TGTGCCAGCAGCCCAGCCGGACAGAAGAACACTGAAGCTTTCTTT,CASSPAGQKNTEAFF